A selection of T cell receptor beta chains follows, all from one sample in a study of blood T cells in healthy people across ages. Using its own MiXCR run on the 5' RACE reads, TCRdb lists one record per CDR3 protein. The table records 1.5 million to 2 million distinct CDR3 sequences, 30% to 40% of them present only once. Sequencing was performed on blood. The receptors shown here come from a human donor in good health. The CDR3 runs from the conserved cysteine through the conserved F or W. The D gene is left open where the match is weak. Expanded clones get a size class; other rows say once, few or many, or leave the size out.

V	D	length	J	size	DNA	CDR3
TRBV20-1	-	16	TRBJ1-5	-	TGCAGTGCTAGCCCTCTCGGGGGGCAAAGAAGTCAGCCCCAGCATTTT	CSASPLGGQRSQPQHF
TRBV4-2	TRBD2	16	TRBJ2-7	few	TGTGCCAGCAGCCGCCACCCGACTAGCGGGGCTTACGAGCAGTACTTC	CASSRHPTSGAYEQYF
TRBV5-1	TRBD2	17	TRBJ2-6	few	TGCGCCAGCAGCGGACTAGCGGGTTCCTCTGGGGCCAACGTCCTGACTTTC	CASSGLAGSSGANVLTF
TRBV6-4	-	13	TRBJ1-2	few	TGTGCCAGCAGTGACCCACCCTCGCAAGGCTACACCTTC	CASSDPPSQGYTF
TRBV11-1	-	13	TRBJ2-7	-	TGTGCCAGCAGCCAATGGACTGGCAACGAGCAGTACTTC	CASSQWTGNEQYF
TRBV5-1	-	14	TRBJ2-7	-	TGCGCCAGCAGCTTGGGACAGGAGCGGCCCGAGCAGTACTTC	CASSLGQERPEQYF
TRBV6-4	-	13	TRBJ1-2	-	TGTGCCAGCAGTGACAGGACGACGGGAGGCTACACCTTC	CASSDRTTGGYTF
TRBV5-1	-	15	TRBJ2-1	-	TGCGCCAGCAGCTCGGGAAATACAGGGGGGGATGAGCAGTTCTTC	CASSSGNTGGDEQFF
TRBV15	-	15	TRBJ1-4	few	TGTGCCACCAGCAGAGATCGAGCGGCTCGTGAAAAACTGTTTTTT	CATSRDRAAREKLFF
TRBV6-2/TRBV6-3	TRBD1	14	TRBJ1-5	-	TGTGCCAGCAGTTACCCCGGGACAGTCCAGCCCCAGCATTTT	CASSYPGTVQPQHF
TRBV6-1	-	16	TRBJ2-5	few	TGTGCCAGCAGTGCAATGGACGGGCGGCTCGGGGAGACCCAGTACTTC	CASSAMDGRLGETQYF
TRBV6-2/TRBV6-3	TRBD1	15	TRBJ1-5	few	TGTGCCAGCAGTTACTCAGGAGGGGGCGCCCAGCCCCAGCATTTT	CASSYSGGGAQPQHF
TRBV7-9	-	18	TRBJ1-6	once	TGTGCCAGCAGCCCGGACATCTTCGGGGGCTTCTATAATTCACCCCTCCACTTT	CASSPDIFGGFYNSPLHF
TRBV12-3/TRBV12-4	-	14	TRBJ1-1	-	TGTGCCAGCAGTTTATATCTCATGAACACTGAAGCTTTCTTT	CASSLYLMNTEAFF
TRBV7-8	TRBD2	20	TRBJ2-3	-	TGTGCCAGCAGCTTAACGCGAATGGGACTAGCGGGGGGTGGAGTAGATACGCAGTATTTT	CASSLTRMGLAGGGVDTQYF
TRBV29-1	-	14	TRBJ1-2	-	TGCAGCGTTGCCCCCCGCGTAGGAGACTATGGCTACACCTTC	CSVAPRVGDYGYTF
TRBV14	-	12	TRBJ1-1	few	TGTGCCAGCAGCCAAGAGAGACTTGTAGCTTTCTTT	CASSQERLVAFF
TRBV10-3	-	14	TRBJ1-2	-	TGTGCCATCAGTGCCTCCTGGGGGGTGGAAGGCTACACCTTC	CAISASWGVEGYTF
TRBV7-9	-	15	TRBJ2-5	few	TGTGCCAGCAGCTTTGGCAGTCAATTGCAAGAGACCCAGTACTTC	CASSFGSQLQETQYF
TRBV18	-	15	TRBJ1-1	few	TGTGCCAGCTCACCAATGAGACGGCAGAACACTGAAGCTTTCTTT	CASSPMRRQNTEAFF
TRBV4-1	-	16	TRBJ2-7	-	TGCGCCAGCAGCCAAGACAACCGGGACATCGCCTACGAGCAGTACTTC	CASSQDNRDIAYEQYF
TRBV4-3	-	16	TRBJ1-6	few	TGCGCCAGCAGCCAAGAGTCTCCCCTTAATAATTCACCCCTCCACTTT	CASSQESPLNNSPLHF